This TCR beta chain was retrieved from a study of T cell repertoires in cytomegalovirus infection (dated by TCRdb to between 2018 and 2021). A note on the overall study: The peptide stimulations were aimed at well-studied HLA-B-restricted epitopes as well as recently identified HLA-C-restricted CMV epitopes, whose presentation resists viral immunomodulation. Because public TCR beta signatures pointed to carriage of CMV infection together with the matching HLA type, the HLA type of each donor mattered for the analysis.

The reads were generated on an Illumina HiSeq 1500. In TCRdb, the public reads were trimmed at Q25 with fastp and aligned with MiXCR, with productive beta chains retained. Entries are consolidated by CDR3 protein sequence, retaining the most common genes and DNA. A total of 700,000 to 900,000 distinct CDR3 sequences appear in this sample, 25% to 30% of them only once. Around 12% of the sample comes from the top ten. Here is what the overall study found, with its caveats: The ex vivo response was dominated by HLA-C-restricted CMV-specific TCR beta clonotypes, which also provided the single most frequent clonotype in two of eight donors. In both this cohort and an independent cohort of under 450 donors, the cumulative frequency of public TCR beta family members distinguished carriers of CMV infection plus the relevant HLA type.

Spanning cysteine to phenylalanine, the CDR3 consists of 11 amino acids. CDR3 DNA is the only sequence kept; it has 33 bases, read in frame from the first base. V is clipped by 3 bases and J by 6 bases, and the sequence between their germline boundaries is 4 bases long. Per the germline V gene, LGHNT is the CDR1 and FRNRAP is the CDR2. This clonotype appeared many times. The clone's antigen remains unknown. Base-call qualities are not available, and no considerably larger clone is one nucleotide away. The treatment or condition label on this specimen signifies: in vitro stimulation with specific CMV peptide epitopes to enrich CMV-specific T cells.

The chain links TRBV12-5 with TRBJ2-3; confidence is insufficient to name the D gene. The TCR comes from a human donor in good health (CMV status not recorded). Some clones in this sample may be carry-over from other donors' samples. The sequenced sample was cultured CD8+ T cells from PBMCs, obtained from culture after CMV antigen stimulation. CDR3 reads: CASGFTDTQYF. The bases read TGTGCTAGTGGTTTCACCGATACGCAGTATTTT.